Included here is one TCR beta chain sequence, with context. These data come from a study of OX40 agonist ivuxolimab in advanced cancers. Method: immunoSEQ multiplex PCR; TCRdb's copy keeps in-frame clones and lacks some. This table holds 20,000 to 25,000 clones, 70% to 90% found once. This CDR3 region has 13 residues. Trimming pared 0 bases from V and 0 bases from J, leaving 2 bases between. Germline V gene data show CDR1 as SGHDT and CDR2 as YYEEEE. The specimen comprised CD4+ or CD8+ T cells sorted from blood, sampled in a trial of the OX40 agonist ivuxolimab. V is TRBV5-6 and J is TRBJ2-3, with D uncertain. This sequence originates from an adult with an advanced solid tumor such as melanoma, head and neck, liver or kidney cancer. CDR3 bases: TGTGCCAGCAGCTTGGACAGCACAGATACGCAGTATTTT. This translates into CASSLDSTDTQYF.